Each of the 22 T cell receptor beta chains below was sequenced from the same sample in a study of T cell repertoires in cytomegalovirus infection (dated by TCRdb to about 2019). The data were produced on an Illumina HiSeq 1500. TCRdb passed the public sequencing reads through fastp at Q25 and MiXCR, retaining productive beta sequences. Under each unique CDR3 protein, matching rows form one entry showing the most common genes and DNA. Counted in this sample were about 320,000 distinct CDR3 sequences; 8% to 10% of them appeared once. About 4.5% of the sample comes from the top ten. Material: PBMCs. Receptor source: a human donor in good health (CMV status not recorded). Some clones in this sample may be carry-over from other donors' samples.

The table lists this clonotype with many counts. The chain's CDR3 is CARGEGGDTGELFF. For the CDR3, the DNA is TGTGCCAGGGGGGAGGGGGGTGACACCGGGGAGCTGTTTTTT. The V call is TRBV7-3, the J call TRBJ2-2, with D tentatively TRBD2 (7 bases). The CDR3 length is 14 residues. The germline V and J ends were trimmed by 9 bases and 3 bases, with 14 bases remaining between them. CDR1 SGHTA and CDR2 FQGTGA come from the germline V gene.

This clonotype occurred a few times. This sequence joins TRBV19 and TRBJ2-1; D is undetermined. The CDR3 length is 13 residues. Trimming pared 3 bases from V and 6 bases from J, leaving 9 bases between. Per germline, CDR1 LNHDA and CDR2 SQIVND (reference sequence). The CDR3 region has the DNA TGTGCCAGTAGTATCCCCTCGCCCAATGAGCAGTTCTTC. Translation: CASSIPSPNEQFF.

In this sample, this clonotype turned up many times. The chain couples TRBV7-2 to TRBJ2-6; 12 positions agree with TRBD2. This CDR3 is 19 amino acids long. Per the germline V gene, CDR1 is SGHTA and CDR2 is FQGNSA. Losses at the gene ends were 5 bases for V and 0 bases for J; bases not matched to a gene: 8. CDR3 residues: CASSLYGLAGSSGANVLTF. The CDR3 coding sequence is TGTGCCAGCAGCCTGTATGGACTAGCGGGGAGCTCTGGGGCCAACGTCCTGACTTTC.

The rearrangement links TRBV6-2 or TRBV6-3 to TRBJ2-1; 10 nucleotides agree with TRBD2. This CDR3 has 21 amino acids. Germline CDR1 reads MNHEY; CDR2 reads SVGEGT. V lost 2 bases to trimming and J lost 2 bases; unmatched junction nucleotides: 18. The CDR3 sequence: CASSYGDLDSGRLGAYNEQFF. The CDR3 nucleotides are TGTGCCAGCAGTTACGGCGATTTGGATAGCGGGAGGTTAGGCGCCTACAATGAGCAGTTCTTC.

The chain links TRBV20-1 to TRBJ1-2, with D tentatively TRBD1 (5 bases). The CDR3 is made up of 12 amino acids. CDR1 and CDR2 from the germline V gene are DFQATT and SNEGSKA (reference sequence). Trimming left V 3 bases short and J 8 bases short, with 13 bases between. In nucleotides, the CDR3 is TGCAGTGCTAGTTTAGGGGTCAGGGGCTACACCTTC. This sequence encodes CSASLGVRGYTF.

This clonotype turned up a few times. The chain couples TRBV11-2 to TRBJ2-3; 7 nucleotides align to TRBD1. After removal of 2 bases from V and 4 bases from J, the junction contained 3 bases not matched to a gene. This CDR3 contains 14 residues. Germline lookup yields CDR1 SGHAT and CDR2 FQNNGV. The CDR3 region has the DNA TGTGCCAGCAGCTTATACAGGGGCCCAGATACGCAGTATTTT. Protein product: CASSLYRGPDTQYF.

This clonotype was counted ten times or more. The chain couples TRBV7-3 to TRBJ2-1; 7 nucleotides line up with TRBD2. Trimming at V came to 4 bases and at J to 6 bases, leaving 6 bases not matched to a gene. The length of the CDR3 is 14 residues. Germline lookup yields CDR1 SGHTA and CDR2 FQGTGA. CDR3 region: CASSSTGGGNEQFF. CDR3 DNA: TGTGCCAGCAGCTCCACGGGGGGAGGCAATGAGCAGTTCTTC.

This clonotype was detected a few times. J is TRBJ1-2 and V is TRBV4-1; unclear D gene. V shed 1 base and J shed 4 bases, with 13 bases lying between them. The V gene's germline CDR1 is MGHRA and CDR2 YSYEKL. This CDR3 has 15 amino acids. The CDR3 loop reads CASSQGDTQPYGYTF. CDR3 DNA: TGCGCCAGCAGCCAAGGTGACACCCAACCCTATGGCTACACCTTC.

This clonotype was counted between two and nine times. The J gene is TRBJ2-1, the V gene TRBV7-8, with 7 nucleotides matching TRBD1. CDR1 is SGHVS and CDR2 is FQNEAQ in the germline V gene. The CDR3 sequence is 15 residues long. Trimming cost V 5 bases and J 2 bases; bases outside gene matches: 6. CDR3 in amino acids: CASSRQGMPYNEQFF. CDR3 nucleotides: TGTGCCAGCAGCAGACAGGGTATGCCCTACAATGAGCAGTTCTTC.

The chain is built from TRBV6-7 and TRBJ2-7; perhaps TRBD1 as D (6 bases). TRBV6-7 is reported as an ORF; its role is uncertain. The ends were cut back, 2 bases at V and 4 bases at J, with 30 bases in the middle. This CDR3 is built from 20 residues. The chain's CDR3 is CASSYTSQGTLAGDNYEQYF. The CDR3 coding sequence is TGTGCCAGCAGTTACACCTCGCAGGGGACACTCGCCGGGGATAATTACGAGCAGTACTTC.

This clonotype has only a few counts. In DNA form, the CDR3 reads TGTGCCAGCAGCCGGGGGGGTAGAAGGGGAATGTTCTTC. This sequence encodes CASSRGGRRGMFF. The chain recombines TRBV7-2 with TRBJ2-1; TRBD2 aligns across 8 bases. The CDR3 sequence is 13 residues long. Trimming removed 5 bases from V and 15 bases from J; junction bases left unmatched: 12. Per the germline V gene, CDR1 is SGHTA and CDR2 is FQGNSA.

This clonotype has only a few counts. The gene calls are TRBV11-2 and TRBJ1-1; 7 bases fit TRBD1. There are 15 residues in the CDR3. With 2 bases clipped from V and 4 bases from J, the junction kept 7 bases outside the gene matches. Germline CDR1 is SGHAT and CDR2 is FQNNGV. The CDR3 spells CASSLREGASTEAFF. CDR3 bases: TGTGCCAGCAGCTTACGGGAGGGGGCTAGCACTGAAGCTTTCTTT.

In its sample, this clonotype was seen many times. The genes are TRBV12-3 or TRBV12-4 and TRBJ2-5; maybe TRBD1 (5 bases). The V end was cut by 5 bases, the J end by 5 bases, with 18 bases between. The CDR3 runs 15 residues. The CDR3 region is CASSLQVSPSETQYF. In nucleotides, the CDR3 is TGTGCCAGCAGTCTACAGGTATCCCCCTCGGAGACCCAGTACTTC.

This clonotype was detected many times. V is TRBV12-3 or TRBV12-4 and J is TRBJ2-3; D may be TRBD1 (6 bases). Trimming removed 4 bases at V and 1 base at J, with 12 bases between. This CDR3 has 15 residues. CDR3 residues: CASSSGQKRTDTQYF. CDR3 in DNA: TGTGCCAGCAGTTCCGGACAGAAACGCACAGATACGCAGTATTTT.

This clonotype was detected ten times or more. This chain joins TRBV6-2 or TRBV6-3 and TRBJ2-1; weak D call: TRBD2 (5 bases). Germline lookup yields CDR1 MNHEY and CDR2 SVGEGT. The V gene lost 10 bases and the J gene lost 4 bases, with 23 bases spanning the gap. The CDR3 extends over 16 amino acids. The chain's CDR3 is CATSSKRAEAYNEQFF. In DNA form, the CDR3 reads TGTGCCACCTCCTCCAAGCGAGCGGAGGCGTACAATGAGCAGTTCTTC.

This clonotype was observed many times. This rearrangement joins TRBV7-8 to TRBJ2-5, with 11 bases identical to TRBD2. Looked up from germline, CDR1 is SGHVS and CDR2 is FQNEAQ. V dropped 5 bases and J dropped 2; count of bases not matched to a gene: 7. The CDR3 runs to 16 residues. CDR3 sequence: CASSLSSGRRQETQYF. CDR3 in DNA: TGTGCCAGCAGCCTCTCTAGCGGGAGGCGGCAAGAGACCCAGTACTTC.

V and J are TRBV7-6 and TRBJ2-5, with D tentatively TRBD1 (6 bases). The CDR3 extends over 15 amino acids. With 5 bases removed from V and 1 base from J, the gap between germline ends came to 14 bases. CDR1 is SGHVS, CDR2 FNYEAQ, per germline. The CDR3 DNA reads TGTGCCAGCAGCATTAGTTTGGGGGCCCAAGAGACCCAGTACTTC. Translated, it gives CASSISLGAQETQYF. Full variable domain (remainder filled in from reference TRBV7-6 and TRBJ2-5): GAGVSQSPRYKVTKRGQDVALRCDPISGHVSLYWYRQALGQGPEFLTYFNYEAQQDKSGLPNDRFSAERPEGSISTLTIQRTEQRDSAMYRCASSISLGAQETQYFGPGTRLLVL.

By share of the sample, this clonotype is medium-sized (0.01 to 0.1%). V is TRBV7-2 and J is TRBJ2-2, with 8 bases aligning to TRBD1. V dropped 6 bases and J dropped 7; count of bases not matched to a gene: 10. Germline V lookup: CDR1 SGHTA, CDR2 FQGNSA. CDR3 length equals 15 residues. CDR3: CASRPGGATGGELFF. The CDR3 DNA is TGTGCCAGCAGACCAGGGGGCGCGACTGGCGGGGAGCTGTTTTTT.

This clonotype was counted at least ten times. This chain connects TRBV28 to TRBJ2-5; TRBD1 might be the D (6 bases). V was pared by 2 bases and J by 1 base, with 14 bases between. This CDR3 has 16 amino acids. CDR1 and CDR2 (germline): MDHEN, SYDVKM. CDR3 sequence reads: CASSLGTGKGQETQYF. In DNA form, the CDR3 reads TGTGCCAGCAGTTTAGGTACAGGGAAAGGCCAAGAGACCCAGTACTTC. The whole variable domain, remainder taken from reference TRBV28 and TRBJ2-5, is DVKVTQSSRYLVKRTGEKVFLECVQDMDHENMFWYRQDPGLGLRLIYFSYDVKMKEKGDIPEGYSVSREKKERFSLILESASTNQTSMYLCASSLGTGKGQETQYFGPGTRLLVL.

This clonotype was found a few times. The chain employs TRBV7-2 and TRBJ2-7; 9 bases are shared with TRBD1. Germline V gives CDR1 SGHTA, CDR2 FQGNSA. CDR3 length: 14 amino acids. The V and J ends lost 5 bases and 5 bases, in that order; junction bases with no gene match: 7. In DNA, the CDR3 is TGTGCCAGCAGCACCGGGACAGGGATCCACGAGCAGTACTTC. It is translated as CASSTGTGIHEQYF.

The sample holds a few counts of this clonotype. An end of the junction differs from the germline gene, which may be a read error. V gene TRBV12-3 or TRBV12-4 combines with J gene TRBJ2-7; a weak D match, TRBD2 (6 bases). The CDR3 sequence is 13 residues long. In DNA, the CDR3 is TGTGCCAGCAGTCCCGTGGGAGGATACGGGCAGTACTTC. This sequence encodes CASSPVGGYGQYF.

The chain joins TRBV3-1 to TRBJ1-2; a weak D match, TRBD1 (5 bases). Trimming took 0 bases from V and 8 from J, leaving 10 bases between them. The CDR3 has 13 residues. The germline CDR1 and CDR2 sequences are LGHDT and YNNKEL (reference sequence). The CDR3 DNA sequence: TGTGCCAGCAGCCAAGATCGTTGGGGGGGCTACACCTTC. The encoded protein is CASSQDRWGGYTF.